This T cell receptor beta chain was retrieved from a study of blood T cells in healthy people across ages. This clonotype was seen a few times. Its antigen is currently unknown. General study findings and limits: Compared with aged donors, long-lived donors showed fewer expanded clones, suggesting selection. No conclusive comparison of naive versus antigen-experienced cells was possible with unsorted PBMCs. Possibly confounding the expanded clonotype changes was the fact that donor CMV status was unknown.

This CDR3 is 15 amino acids long. V dropped 4 bases and J dropped 1; count of bases not matched to a gene: 1. Germline V gene sequence: CDR1 LGHNA, CDR2 YSLEER. Sample-barcoded 5' priming and a J-beta primer mix drove a second PCR of 7 to 11 cycles. The template-switch adaptor, which had 12 random nucleotides, put a tag on each cDNA molecule. One entry per CDR3 protein results from TCRdb running MiXCR on the 5' RACE reads. The sample has roughly 800,000 distinct CDR3 sequences, 58% seen once. The chain links TRBV4-3 to TRBJ2-5; TRBD2 matches at 12 bases. This sequence originates from a man aged 25 to 45 in good health. The sequenced material came from blood. This CDR3 reads CASSPTSGSQETQYF. The CDR3 nucleotides read TGCGCCAGCAGCCCGACTAGCGGGAGCCAAGAGACCCAGTACTTC.